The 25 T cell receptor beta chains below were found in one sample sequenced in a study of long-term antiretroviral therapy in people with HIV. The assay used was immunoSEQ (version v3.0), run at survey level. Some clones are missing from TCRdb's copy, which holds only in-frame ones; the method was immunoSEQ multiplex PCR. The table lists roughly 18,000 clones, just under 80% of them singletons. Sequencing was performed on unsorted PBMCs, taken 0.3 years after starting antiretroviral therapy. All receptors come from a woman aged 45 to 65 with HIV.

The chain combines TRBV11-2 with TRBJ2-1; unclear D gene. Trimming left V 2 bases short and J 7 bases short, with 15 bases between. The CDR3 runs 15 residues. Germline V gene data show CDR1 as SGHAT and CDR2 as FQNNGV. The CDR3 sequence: CASSLKRWDRNEQFF. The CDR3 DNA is TGTGCCAGCAGCTTAAAAAGATGGGATCGGAATGAGCAGTTCTTC. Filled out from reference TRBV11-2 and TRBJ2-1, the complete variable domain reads EAGVAQSPRYKIIEKRQSVAFWCNPISGHATLYWYQQILGQGPKLLIQFQNNGVVDDSQLPKDRFSAERLKGVDSTLKIQPAKLEDSAVYLCASSLKRWDRNEQFFGPGTRLTVL.

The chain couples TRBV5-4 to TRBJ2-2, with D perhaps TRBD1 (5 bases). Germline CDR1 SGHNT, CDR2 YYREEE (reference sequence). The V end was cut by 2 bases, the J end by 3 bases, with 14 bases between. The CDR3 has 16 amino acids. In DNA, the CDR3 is TGTGCCAGCAGCTTCGCCAGGGCGGCGGACACCGGGGAGCTGTTTTTT. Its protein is CASSFARAADTGELFF.

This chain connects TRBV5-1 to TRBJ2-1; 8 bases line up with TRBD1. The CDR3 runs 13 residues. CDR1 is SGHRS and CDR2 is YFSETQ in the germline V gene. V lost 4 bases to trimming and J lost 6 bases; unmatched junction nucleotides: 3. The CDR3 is CASSPGGPNEQFF. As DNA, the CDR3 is TGCGCCAGCAGCCCAGGGGGCCCCAATGAGCAGTTCTTC.

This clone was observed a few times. CDR3 nucleotides: TGTGCCAGCTCACAATTGGGACAGCCCTTCTACAATGAGCAGTTCTTC. Protein sequence: CASSQLGQPFYNEQFF. V and J are TRBV18 and TRBJ2-1; TRBD1 aligns across 7 bases. V lost 4 bases to trimming and J lost 3 bases; unmatched junction nucleotides: 9. The CDR3 runs 16 residues. Germline V gene data show CDR1 as KGHSH and CDR2 as LQKENI. The complete variable domain, with remaining parts taken from reference TRBV18 and TRBJ2-1, reads NAGVMQNPRHLVRRRGQEARLRCSPMKGHSHVYWYRQLPEEGLKFMVYLQKENIIDESGMPKERFSAEFPKEGPSILRIQQVVRGDSAAYFCASSQLGQPFYNEQFFGPGTRLTVL.

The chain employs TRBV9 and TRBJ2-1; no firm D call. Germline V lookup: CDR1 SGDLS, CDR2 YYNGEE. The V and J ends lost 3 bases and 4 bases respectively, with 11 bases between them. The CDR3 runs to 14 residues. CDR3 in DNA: TGTGCCAGCAGCGCCGACACGGTGTACAATGAGCAGTTCTTC. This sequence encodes CASSADTVYNEQFF.

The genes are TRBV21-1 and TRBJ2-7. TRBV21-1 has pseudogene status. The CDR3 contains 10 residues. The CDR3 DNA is TGTGCCTGCCCCTCCTACGAGCAGTACGTC. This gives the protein CACPSYEQYV.

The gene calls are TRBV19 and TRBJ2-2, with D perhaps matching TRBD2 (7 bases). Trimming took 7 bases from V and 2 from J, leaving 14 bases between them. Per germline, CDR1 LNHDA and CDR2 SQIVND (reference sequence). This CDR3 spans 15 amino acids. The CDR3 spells CASNIGGANTGELFF. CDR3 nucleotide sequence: TGTGCCAGTAATATTGGGGGGGCTAACACCGGGGAGCTGTTTTTT.

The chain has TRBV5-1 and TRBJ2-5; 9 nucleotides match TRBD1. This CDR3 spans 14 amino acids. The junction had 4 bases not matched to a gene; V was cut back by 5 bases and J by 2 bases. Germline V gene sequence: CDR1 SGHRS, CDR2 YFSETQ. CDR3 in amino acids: CASRRDRVQETQYF. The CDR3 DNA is TGCGCCAGCAGAAGGGACAGGGTGCAAGAGACCCAGTACTTC.

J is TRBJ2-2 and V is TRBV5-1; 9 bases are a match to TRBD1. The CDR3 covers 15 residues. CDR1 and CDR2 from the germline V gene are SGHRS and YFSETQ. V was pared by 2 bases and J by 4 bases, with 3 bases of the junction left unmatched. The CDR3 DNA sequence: TGCGCCAGCAGCTTATGGACAGGGGCCACCGGGGAGCTGTTTTTT. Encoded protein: CASSLWTGATGELFF.

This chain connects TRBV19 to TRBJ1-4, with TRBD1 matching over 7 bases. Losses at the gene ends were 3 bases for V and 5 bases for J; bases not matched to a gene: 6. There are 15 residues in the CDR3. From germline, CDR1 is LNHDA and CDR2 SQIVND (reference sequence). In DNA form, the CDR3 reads TGTGCCAGTAGTATCTCCGGGACAGCAAATGAAAAACTGTTTTTT. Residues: CASSISGTANEKLFF.

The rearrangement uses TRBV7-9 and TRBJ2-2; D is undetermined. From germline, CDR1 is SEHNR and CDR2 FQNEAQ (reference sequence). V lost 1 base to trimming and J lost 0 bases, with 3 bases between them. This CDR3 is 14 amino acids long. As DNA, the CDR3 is TGTGCCAGCAGCTTAGGGTCGAACACCGGGGAGCTGTTTTTT. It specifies CASSLGSNTGELFF.

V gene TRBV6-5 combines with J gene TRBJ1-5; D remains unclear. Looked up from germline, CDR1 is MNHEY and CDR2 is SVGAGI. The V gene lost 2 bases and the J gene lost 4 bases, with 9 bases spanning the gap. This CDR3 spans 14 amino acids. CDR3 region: CASSYSGLNQPQHF. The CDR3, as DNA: TGTGCCAGCAGTTACAGCGGATTGAATCAGCCCCAGCATTTT.

The CDR3 region has the DNA TGTGCCAGCAGCTTGCAGCGGGGGAACACCGGGGAGCTGTTTTTT. Protein product: CASSLQRGNTGELFF. The chain couples TRBV7-2 to TRBJ2-2; 7 bases fit TRBD2. Germline V gene lookup returns CDR1 SGHTA and CDR2 FQGNSA. This CDR3 contains 15 residues. V lost 3 bases and J lost 1; bases outside the gene matches: 2. Drawing the rest from reference TRBV7-2 and TRBJ2-2, the complete variable domain is GAGVSQSPSNKVTEKGKDVELRCDPISGHTALYWYRQSLGQGLEFLIYFQGNSAPDKSGLPSDRFSAERTGGSVSTLTIQRTQQEDSAVYLCASSLQRGNTGELFFGEGSRLTVL.

This chain's CDR3 is CASSKERGTSGSGANVLTF. The CDR3 bases are TGTGCCAGCAGCAAAGAACGGGGGACTTCAGGCTCTGGGGCCAACGTCCTGACTTTC. The chain recombines TRBV21-1 with TRBJ2-6; the D call of TRBD2 is as the table states it, not checked on the DNA. TRBV21-1 is a pseudogene locus. This CDR3 region has 19 residues.

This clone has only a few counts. Written as DNA, the CDR3 is TGTGCCAGCAGCCCCTCCGGGACAGTCACCGGGGAGCTGTTTTTT. Its translation is CASSPSGTVTGELFF. The V and J genes are TRBV7-6 and TRBJ2-2; 7 bases are a match to TRBD1. The CDR3 totals 15 residues. V dropped 5 bases and J dropped 4; count of bases not matched to a gene: 7. Germline CDR1 reads SGHVS; CDR2 reads FNYEAQ.

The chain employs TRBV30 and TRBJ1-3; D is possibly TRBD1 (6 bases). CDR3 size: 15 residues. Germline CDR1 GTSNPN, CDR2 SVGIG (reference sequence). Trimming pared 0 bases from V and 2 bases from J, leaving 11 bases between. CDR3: CAWSVGGTTGNTIYF. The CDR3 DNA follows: TGTGCCTGGAGTGTAGGGGGAACAACTGGAAACACCATATATTTT.

This CDR3 reads CASSPSDREEETQYF. For the CDR3, the DNA is TGTGCCAGCAGCCCTTCGGACAGGGAGGAAGAGACCCAGTACTTC. The chain uses TRBV7-8 and TRBJ2-5; 8 positions agree with TRBD1. The CDR3 totals 15 residues. V shed 5 bases and J 3 bases; nucleotides not matched to a gene: 8. The germline V gene encodes CDR1 SGHVS and CDR2 FQNEAQ.

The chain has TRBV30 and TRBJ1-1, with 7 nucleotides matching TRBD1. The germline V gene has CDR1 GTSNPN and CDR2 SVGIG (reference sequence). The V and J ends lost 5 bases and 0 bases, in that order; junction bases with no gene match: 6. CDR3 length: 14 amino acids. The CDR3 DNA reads TGTGCCTGGGGGAAACAGGGGCTGAACACTGAAGCTTTCTTT. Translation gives CAWGKQGLNTEAFF.

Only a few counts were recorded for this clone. The CDR3 DNA reads TGTGCCAGCAGCTTGGGCGGATCGGGGTACGAGCAGTACGTC. This translates into CASSLGGSGYEQYV. J is TRBJ2-7 and V is TRBV5-6, with D perhaps matching TRBD2 (5 bases). V was pared by 0 bases and J by 4 bases, with 11 bases between. The CDR3 is 14 residues long. Germline values: CDR1 SGHDT, CDR2 YYEEEE.

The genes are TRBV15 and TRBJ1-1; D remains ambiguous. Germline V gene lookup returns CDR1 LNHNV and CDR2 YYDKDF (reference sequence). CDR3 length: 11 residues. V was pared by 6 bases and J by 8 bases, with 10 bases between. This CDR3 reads CATSKSREAFF. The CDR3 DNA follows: TGTGCCACCAGTAAATCGAGGGAAGCTTTCTTT.

CDR3 amino acids: CASSPSGLAGSYEQYF. The CDR3, as DNA: TGTGCCAGCAGTCCTTCGGGACTAGCGGGCTCCTACGAGCAGTACTTC. The V and J genes are TRBV6-6 and TRBJ2-7; 12 nucleotides line up with TRBD2. With V trimmed by 5 bases and J by 0 bases, 5 bases remained unmatched. Germline V lookup: CDR1 MNHNY, CDR2 SVGAGI (reference sequence). The CDR3 sequence is 16 residues long.

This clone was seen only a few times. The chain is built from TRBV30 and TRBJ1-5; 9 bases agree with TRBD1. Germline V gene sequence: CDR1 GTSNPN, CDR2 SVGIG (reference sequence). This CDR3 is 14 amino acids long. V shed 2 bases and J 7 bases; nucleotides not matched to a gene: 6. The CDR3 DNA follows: TGTGCCTGGAGTCGGACAGGGGTGAGGCAGCCCCAGCATTTT. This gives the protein CAWSRTGVRQPQHF.

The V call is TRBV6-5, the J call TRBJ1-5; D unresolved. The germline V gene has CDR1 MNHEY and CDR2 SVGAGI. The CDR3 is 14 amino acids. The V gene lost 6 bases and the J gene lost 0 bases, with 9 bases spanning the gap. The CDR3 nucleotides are TGTGCCAGCAGAAAAGATTATAGCAATCAGCCCCAGCATTTT. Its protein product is CASRKDYSNQPQHF.

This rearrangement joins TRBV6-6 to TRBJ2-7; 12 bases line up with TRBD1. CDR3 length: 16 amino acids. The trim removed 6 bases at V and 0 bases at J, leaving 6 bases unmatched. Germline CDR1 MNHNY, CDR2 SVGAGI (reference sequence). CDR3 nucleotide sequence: TGTGCCAGCAGGGGACAGGGGGCTTGGAGCTCCTACGAGCAGTACTTC. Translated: CASRGQGAWSSYEQYF.

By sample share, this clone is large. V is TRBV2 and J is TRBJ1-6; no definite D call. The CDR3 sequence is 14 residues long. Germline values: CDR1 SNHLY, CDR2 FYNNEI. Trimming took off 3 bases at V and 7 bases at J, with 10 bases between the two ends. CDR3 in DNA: TGTGCCAGCAGTGAGGGGTTTTACAATTCACCCCTCCACTTT. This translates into CASSEGFYNSPLHF.